Shown below are 12 T cell receptor beta chains from a single sample sequenced in a study of cytotoxic CD8 clonotypes in ibrutinib-treated CLL. Produced via immunoSEQ multiplex PCR; TCRdb's table is partial and in-frame only. The sample holds about 300,000 clones, roughly four fifths seen once. The sequencing here drew on PBMCs, taken at disease progression, from a patient treated with ibrutinib. All receptors derive from a human donor with chronic lymphocytic leukemia.

The rearrangement joins TRBV10-3 to TRBJ2-7; weak D call: TRBD2 (6 bases). The germline V gene has CDR1 ENHRY and CDR2 SYGVKD. The CDR3 length is 14 residues. The V end lost 10 bases, the J end lost 0 bases, and 16 bases lay between the germline ends. The CDR3 loop reads CATKPGVNSYEQYF. The CDR3 DNA sequence: TGTGCCACTAAACCGGGAGTAAACTCCTACGAGCAGTACTTC.

The chain carries TRBV10-2 and TRBJ2-5; possibly TRBD1 or TRBD2 for D (5 bases each). This CDR3 is built from 13 residues. V lost 1 base to trimming and J lost 4 bases, with 7 bases between them. Germline lookup yields CDR1 WSHSY and CDR2 SAAADI. CDR3: CASSEFGTETQYF. The CDR3 DNA reads as TGCGCCAGCAGTGAGTTTGGGACAGAGACCCAGTACTTC.

V gene TRBV28 combines with J gene TRBJ2-2, with TRBD1 as a possible D gene (6 bases). CDR3 length: 16 amino acids. Trimming removed 3 bases at V and 8 bases at J, with 19 bases between. Germline-derived CDR1 and CDR2 are MDHEN and SYDVKM. In DNA form, the CDR3 reads TGTGCCAGCAGTTTGTGGGACATGCCCGACTTTGGGGAGCTGTTTTTT. Amino acids: CASSLWDMPDFGELFF.

In this sample, this clone turned up a few times. The genes are TRBV18 and TRBJ2-3; D uncertain. With 3 bases removed from V and 0 bases from J, the gap between germline ends came to 4 bases. CDR3 size: 13 residues. Germline assignment: CDR1 KGHSH and CDR2 LQKENI. The CDR3 loop reads CASSPLSTDTQYF. For the CDR3, the DNA is TGTGCCAGCTCACCTTTAAGCACAGATACGCAGTATTTT.

This clone has more than one count but fewer than ten. The chain has TRBV2 and TRBJ1-5; the D gene is possibly TRBD1 (5 bases). Germline-derived CDR1 and CDR2 are SNHLY and FYNNEI. V was cut by 3 bases and J by 5 bases, with 8 bases left in between. The CDR3 is 13 amino acids. CDR3 DNA sequence: TGTGCCAGCAGTGACGACAGACATCAGCCCCAGCATTTT. It codes for CASSDDRHQPQHF.

This clone was detected only a few times. The chain's CDR3 is CASRPGFLGEIGNTIYF. DNA of the CDR3: TGTGCCAGTAGACCCGGATTTTTGGGGGAGATTGGAAACACCATATATTTT. The chain joins TRBV19 to TRBJ1-3, with D maybe TRBD1 (5 bases). The length of the CDR3 is 17 residues. The germline CDR1 and CDR2 sequences are LNHDA and SQIVND (reference sequence). The V end lost 6 bases, the J end lost 3 bases, and 21 bases lay between the germline ends. Looking up the rest from reference TRBV19 and TRBJ1-3 gives the full variable domain: DGGITQSPKYLFRKEGQNVTLSCEQNLNHDAMYWYRQDPGQGLRLIYYSQIVNDFQKGDIAEGYSVSREKKESFPLTVTSAQKNPTAFYLCASRPGFLGEIGNTIYFGEGSWLTVV.

The chain joins TRBV5-4 to TRBJ2-7; D may be TRBD2 (5 bases). The CDR3 is 16 residues long. The germline V gene has CDR1 SGHNT and CDR2 YYREEE (reference sequence). V was pared by 0 bases and J by 5 bases, with 18 bases between. The CDR3 DNA reads TGTGCCAGCAGCTTGGCCGAACTAGGTGCTTCCGACGAGCAGTACTTC. Translation: CASSLAELGASDEQYF.

In nucleotides, the CDR3 is TGTGCCAGCAGCAATCGGACAGTCGCCTACAATGAGCAGTTCTTC. Amino acids: CASSNRTVAYNEQFF. The chain has TRBV21-1 and TRBJ2-1; whether TRBD1, the table's D call, matches the DNA was not checked. TRBV21-1 is noted as a pseudogene. The CDR3 extends over 15 amino acids.

The genes are TRBV15 and TRBJ2-7; 10 bases line up with TRBD1. V lost 3 bases, J lost 0 bases, and 8 bases stayed unmatched. The CDR3 runs to 17 residues. Germline CDR1 reads LNHNV; CDR2 reads YYDKDF (reference sequence). The CDR3 DNA follows: TGTGCCACCAGCAGGAAGACAGGGGGCCCACTCTCCTACGAGCAGTACTTC. The encoded protein is CATSRKTGGPLSYEQYF.

This chain uses TRBV2 with TRBJ2-7, with 7 bases aligning to TRBD1. Germline V gene lookup returns CDR1 SNHLY and CDR2 FYNNEI. V lost 2 bases to trimming and J lost 2 bases; unmatched junction nucleotides: 3. The CDR3 runs 14 residues. The CDR3 region has the DNA TGTGCCAGCAGTGAAAGGACAGGTCCCTACGAGCAGTACTTC. Translation gives CASSERTGPYEQYF.

In this sample, this clone turned up once. The J gene is TRBJ2-7, the V gene TRBV4-3, with a weak D call TRBD1 (6 bases). The CDR3 sequence is 15 residues long. Germline CDR1 LGHNA, CDR2 YSLEER. V was pared by 1 base and J by 5 bases, with 15 bases between. For the CDR3, the DNA is TGCGCCAGCAGCCAAGCGGGCAGGGGAATCCACGAGCAGTACTTC. Encoded protein: CASSQAGRGIHEQYF.

The chain carries TRBV7-2 and TRBJ2-7; 8 nucleotides line up with TRBD1. V lost 7 bases to trimming and J lost 5 bases; unmatched junction nucleotides: 10. The CDR3 runs to 14 residues. Per the germline V gene, CDR1 is SGHTA and CDR2 is FQGNSA. The CDR3 loop is CASTADRGTDEQYF. As DNA, the CDR3 is TGTGCCAGCACCGCCGACAGGGGCACCGACGAGCAGTACTTC. The full variable domain, completed using reference TRBV7-2 and TRBJ2-7, is GAGVSQSPSNKVTEKGKDVELRCDPISGHTALYWYRQSLGQGLEFLIYFQGNSAPDKSGLPSDRFSAERTGGSVSTLTIQRTQQEDSAVYLCASTADRGTDEQYFGPGTRLTVT.